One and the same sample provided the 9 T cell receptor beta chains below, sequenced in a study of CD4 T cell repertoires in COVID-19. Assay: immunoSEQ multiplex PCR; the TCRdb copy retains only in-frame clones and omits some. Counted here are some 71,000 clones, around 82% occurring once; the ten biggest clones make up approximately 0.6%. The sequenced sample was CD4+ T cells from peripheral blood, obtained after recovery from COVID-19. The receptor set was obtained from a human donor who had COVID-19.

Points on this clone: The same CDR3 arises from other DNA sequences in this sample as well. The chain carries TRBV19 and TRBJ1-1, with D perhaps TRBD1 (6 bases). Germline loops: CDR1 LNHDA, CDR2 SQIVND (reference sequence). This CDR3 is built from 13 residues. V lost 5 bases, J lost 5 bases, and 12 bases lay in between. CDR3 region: CASSSQGRTEAFF. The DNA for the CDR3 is TGTGCCAGTAGTTCACAGGGTAGGACTGAAGCTTTCTTT.

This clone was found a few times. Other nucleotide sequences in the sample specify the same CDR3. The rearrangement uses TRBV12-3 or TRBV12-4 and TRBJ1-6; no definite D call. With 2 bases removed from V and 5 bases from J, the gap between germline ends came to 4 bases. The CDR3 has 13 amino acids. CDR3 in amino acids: CASSLTDNSPLHF. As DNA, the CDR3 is TGTGCCAGCAGTTTAACAGATAATTCACCCCTCCACTTT.

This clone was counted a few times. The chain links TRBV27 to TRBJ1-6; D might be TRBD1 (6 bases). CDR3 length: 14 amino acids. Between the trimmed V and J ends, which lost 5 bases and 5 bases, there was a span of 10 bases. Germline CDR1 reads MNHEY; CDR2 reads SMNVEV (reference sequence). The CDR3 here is CASSSWTDNSPLHF. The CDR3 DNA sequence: TGTGCCAGCAGTAGCTGGACAGATAATTCACCCCTCCACTTT.

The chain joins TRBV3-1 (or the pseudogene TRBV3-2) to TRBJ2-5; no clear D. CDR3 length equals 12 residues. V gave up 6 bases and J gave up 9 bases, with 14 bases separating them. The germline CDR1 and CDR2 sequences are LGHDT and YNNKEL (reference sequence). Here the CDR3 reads CASSPKQGPQYF. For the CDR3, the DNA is TGTGCCAGCAGTCCCAAGCAAGGTCCCCAGTACTTC.

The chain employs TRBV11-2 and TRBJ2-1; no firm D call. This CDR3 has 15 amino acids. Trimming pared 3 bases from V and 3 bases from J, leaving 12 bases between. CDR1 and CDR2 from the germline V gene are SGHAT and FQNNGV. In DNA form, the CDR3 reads TGTGCCAGCAGCTTTGCCCAAGGTAACTACAATGAGCAGTTCTTC. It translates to CASSFAQGNYNEQFF.

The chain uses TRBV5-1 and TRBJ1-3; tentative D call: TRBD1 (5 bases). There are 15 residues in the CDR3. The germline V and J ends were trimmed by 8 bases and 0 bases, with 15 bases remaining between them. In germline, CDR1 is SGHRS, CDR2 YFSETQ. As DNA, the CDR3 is TGCGCCAGTAAGCCACAGGCCTCCTCTGGAAACACCATATATTTT. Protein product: CASKPQASSGNTIYF.

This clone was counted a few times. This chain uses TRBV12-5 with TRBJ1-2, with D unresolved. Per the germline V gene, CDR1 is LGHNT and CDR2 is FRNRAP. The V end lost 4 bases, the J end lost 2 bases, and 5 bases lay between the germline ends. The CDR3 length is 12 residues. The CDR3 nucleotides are TGTGCTAGTGGTTATGGGAACTATGGCTACACCTTC. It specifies CASGYGNYGYTF.

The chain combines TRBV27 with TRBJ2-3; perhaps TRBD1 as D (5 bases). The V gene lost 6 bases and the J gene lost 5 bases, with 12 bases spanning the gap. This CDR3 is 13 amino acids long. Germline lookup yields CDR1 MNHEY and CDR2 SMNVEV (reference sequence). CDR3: CASRRGAGDTQYF. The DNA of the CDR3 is TGTGCCAGCAGGCGTGGGGCTGGAGATACGCAGTATTTT.

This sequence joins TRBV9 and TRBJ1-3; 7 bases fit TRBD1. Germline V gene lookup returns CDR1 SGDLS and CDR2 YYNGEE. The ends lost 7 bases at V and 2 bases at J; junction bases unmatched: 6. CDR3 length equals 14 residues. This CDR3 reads CASQVGQTGNTIYF. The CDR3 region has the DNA TGTGCCAGCCAGGTGGGACAGACTGGAAACACCATATATTTT.